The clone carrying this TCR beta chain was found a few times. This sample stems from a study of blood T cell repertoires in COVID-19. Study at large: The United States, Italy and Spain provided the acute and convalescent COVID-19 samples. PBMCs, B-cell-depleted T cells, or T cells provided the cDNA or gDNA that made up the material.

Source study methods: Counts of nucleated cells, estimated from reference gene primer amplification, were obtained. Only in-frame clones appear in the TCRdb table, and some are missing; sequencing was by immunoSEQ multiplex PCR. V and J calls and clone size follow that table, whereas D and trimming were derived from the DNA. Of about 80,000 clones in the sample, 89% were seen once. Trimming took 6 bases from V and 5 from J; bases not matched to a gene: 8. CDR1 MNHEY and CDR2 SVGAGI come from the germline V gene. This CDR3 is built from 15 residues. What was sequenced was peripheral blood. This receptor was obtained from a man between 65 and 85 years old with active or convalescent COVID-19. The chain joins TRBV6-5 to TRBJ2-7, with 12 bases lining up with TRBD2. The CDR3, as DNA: TGTGCCAGCAGAGCGCTAGCGGGGGGGCAGCACGAGCAGTACTTC. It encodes CASRALAGGQHEQYF.